This T cell receptor beta chain emerged from a study of OX40 agonist ivuxolimab in advanced cancers. On the study more broadly: Hepatocellular carcinoma, melanoma, renal cell or head and neck cancer occurred in dose-escalation patients. Three patients responded partially, comprising one with hepatocellular carcinoma and two with cutaneous melanoma. Study-level findings and limits: Partial responders at 0.1-3.0 mg/kg had among the lowest clonal expansion.

Worth noting for this clone: As yet, its antigen is unknown.

CDR1 and CDR2 (germline): MNHNS, SASEGT. CDR3 length: 15 amino acids. V lost 5 bases and J lost 11, with 24 bases in between. Method: immunoSEQ multiplex PCR; TCRdb's copy keeps in-frame clones and lacks some. The sample yields roughly 60,000 clones, more than 75% seen once. This chain uses TRBV6-1 with TRBJ1-1; the D gene is possibly TRBD1 (6 bases). The TCR comes from an adult with an advanced solid tumor such as melanoma, head and neck, liver or kidney cancer. Sample: CD4+ or CD8+ T cells sorted from blood, taken in a trial of the OX40 agonist ivuxolimab. CDR3 amino acids: CASSPLRSGELEAFF. The DNA of the CDR3 is TGTGCCAGCAGTCCTCTACGGTCAGGGGAGCTTGAGGCTTTCTTT.